This T cell receptor beta chain comes out of a study of T cells in Graves' hyperthyroidism and ophthalmopathy. V was cut by 0 bases and J by 8 bases, with 13 bases left in between. This CDR3 region has 15 residues. Germline CDR1 and CDR2: MGHRA and YSYEKL. Amplified regions were TCR beta CDR3 sequences from RNA transcripts. With the HTBI primer set, the TCR CDR3 went through a first round of RT-PCR. Using its own MiXCR run on the multiplex PCR reads, TCRdb lists one record per CDR3 protein. The data hold 600,000 to 800,000 distinct CDR3 sequences, with around a third observed a single time. Patients with uncontrolled infections, other autoimmune diseases, pregnancy or lactation were excluded.

The genes are TRBV4-1 and TRBJ1-4; D perhaps matches TRBD1 (6 bases). The clonotype comes from a woman aged 40-49 years with Graves' hyperthyroidism. Sequencing was carried out using blood. The CDR3 region has the DNA TGCGCCAGCAGCCAAGAATTGACAGGAGAGGAAAAACTGTTTTTT. This gives the protein CASSQELTGEEKLFF.